The rows below give T cell receptor beta chains drawn from one sample of a study of T cell clones after liver transplantation. The protocol was immunoSEQ multiplex PCR, while the TCRdb copy is restricted to in-frame clones and leaves out a portion. Found here are around 20,000 clones, about 90% of them singletons; the top ten hold 13%. The sequences come from CD8+ T cells from blood, collected before liver transplant. These receptors originate from a human donor who received a liver transplant. Both conserved end residues are part of each CDR3. The D gene is left open where the match is weak. Clone size is given for some rows only: seen once, a few or many times, or a class if the clone is expanded.

j_call: TRBJ2-7; v_call: TRBV6-5; d_call: .; clone_size: few; cdr3_aa: CASSGSLSYEQYF; cdr3_nt: TGTGCCAGCAGTGGCAGCCTCTCCTACGAGCAGTACTTC
j_call: TRBJ1-1; v_call: TRBV5-6; d_call: .; clone_size: .; cdr3_aa: CASSLITTEAFF; cdr3_nt: TGTGCCAGCAGCTTGATTACCACTGAAGCTTTCTTT
j_call: TRBJ1-1; v_call: TRBV11-2; d_call: .; clone_size: .; cdr3_aa: CASSLSSGEGGTEAFF; cdr3_nt: TGTGCCAGCAGCTTATCATCAGGGGAGGGCGGCACTGAAGCTTTCTTT
j_call: TRBJ1-1; v_call: TRBV7-9; d_call: .; clone_size: once; cdr3_aa: CASSRAGTEAFF; cdr3_nt: TGTGCCAGCAGCCGGGCGGGCACTGAAGCTTTCTTT
j_call: TRBJ2-2; v_call: TRBV4-3; d_call: .; clone_size: .; cdr3_aa: CASRPDITGELFF; cdr3_nt: TGCGCCAGCAGACCGGACATCACCGGGGAGCTGTTTTTT
j_call: TRBJ2-3; v_call: TRBV28; d_call: TRBD2; clone_size: .; cdr3_aa: CASSPGLAADTQYF; cdr3_nt: TGTGCCAGCAGTCCGGGACTAGCGGCAGATACGCAGTATTTT
j_call: TRBJ2-2; v_call: TRBV6-1; d_call: .; clone_size: .; cdr3_aa: CASSQGPGELFF; cdr3_nt: TGTGCCAGCAGTCAGGGACCCGGGGAGCTGTTTTTT
j_call: TRBJ2-7; v_call: TRBV5-5; d_call: .; clone_size: .; cdr3_aa: CASKDIYEQYF; cdr3_nt: TGTGCCAGCAAGGATATTTACGAGCAGTACTTC
j_call: TRBJ2-7; v_call: TRBV27; d_call: .; clone_size: .; cdr3_aa: CASTPLGHYEQYF; cdr3_nt: TGTGCCAGCACCCCCTTAGGACACTACGAGCAGTACTTC
j_call: TRBJ2-7; v_call: TRBV7-9; d_call: .; clone_size: .; cdr3_aa: CASSPTDRTYEQYF; cdr3_nt: TGTGCCAGCAGCCCAACTGACAGAACTTACGAGCAGTACTTC
j_call: TRBJ2-7; v_call: TRBV27; d_call: TRBD2; clone_size: once; cdr3_aa: CASSLPGGSSYEQYF; cdr3_nt: TGTGCCAGCAGTTTACCGGGGGGGAGCTCCTACGAGCAGTACTTC
j_call: TRBJ1-1; v_call: TRBV10-3; d_call: .; clone_size: .; cdr3_aa: CAISESMGGHTEAFF; cdr3_nt: TGTGCCATCAGTGAGTCGATGGGGGGTCACACTGAAGCTTTCTTT
j_call: TRBJ1-5; v_call: TRBV7-2; d_call: .; clone_size: .; cdr3_aa: CASSLEAGLPHNQPQHF; cdr3_nt: TGTGCCAGCAGCTTAGAGGCTGGTCTTCCACACAATCAGCCCCAGCATTTT
j_call: TRBJ2-3; v_call: TRBV2; d_call: TRBD1; clone_size: .; cdr3_aa: CATPPGQGMPSGTDTQYF; cdr3_nt: TGTGCCACCCCACCGGGACAGGGGATGCCCAGTGGGACAGATACGCAGTATTTT
j_call: TRBJ2-5; v_call: TRBV19; d_call: TRBD1; clone_size: .; cdr3_aa: CASSIGQGETQYF; cdr3_nt: TGTGCCAGTAGTATAGGACAGGGGGAGACCCAGTACTTC
j_call: TRBJ2-2; v_call: TRBV4-3; d_call: .; clone_size: .; cdr3_aa: CASSQGGFIGIGTGELFF; cdr3_nt: TGCGCCAGCAGCCAAGGAGGTTTTATCGGGATCGGGACCGGGGAGCTGTTTTTT
j_call: TRBJ2-3; v_call: TRBV27; d_call: .; clone_size: .; cdr3_aa: CASSYWSGDTQYF; cdr3_nt: TGTGCCAGCAGTTATTGGTCGGGAGATACGCAGTATTTT
j_call: TRBJ1-4; v_call: TRBV7-9; d_call: .; clone_size: .; cdr3_aa: CASSRPREKLFF; cdr3_nt: TGTGCCAGCAGCCGGCCCCGAGAAAAACTGTTTTTT
j_call: TRBJ2-5; v_call: TRBV11-2; d_call: .; clone_size: .; cdr3_aa: CATRSMALEETQYF; cdr3_nt: TGTGCCACCCGCTCTATGGCCTTAGAAGAGACCCAGTACTTC
j_call: TRBJ2-5; v_call: TRBV5-3; d_call: TRBD1; clone_size: .; cdr3_aa: CARSSDRGKNGGTQYF; cdr3_nt: TGTGCCAGAAGCTCGGACAGGGGAAAGAATGGAGGGACCCAGTACTTC
j_call: TRBJ1-5; v_call: TRBV28; d_call: .; clone_size: .; cdr3_aa: CASSFLTDYSNQPQHF; cdr3_nt: TGTGCCAGCAGTTTTCTAACGGACTATAGCAATCAGCCCCAGCATTTT
j_call: TRBJ2-7; v_call: TRBV27; d_call: TRBD2; clone_size: .; cdr3_aa: CASSFWGGGYEQYF; cdr3_nt: TGTGCCAGCAGTTTTTGGGGGGGAGGCTACGAGCAGTACTTC
j_call: TRBJ1-4; v_call: TRBV2; d_call: .; clone_size: .; cdr3_aa: CASQGEFSEKLFF; cdr3_nt: TGTGCCAGCCAAGGGGAATTTTCTGAAAAACTGTTTTTT
j_call: TRBJ2-2; v_call: TRBV7-2; d_call: .; clone_size: .; cdr3_aa: CASSLALQGGTGELFF; cdr3_nt: TGTGCCAGCAGCTTAGCGCTCCAGGGAGGCACCGGGGAGCTGTTTTTT
j_call: TRBJ1-5; v_call: TRBV5-4; d_call: .; clone_size: .; cdr3_aa: CASSPGTATQPQHF; cdr3_nt: TGTGCCAGCAGCCCTGGGACGGCGACTCAGCCCCAGCATTTT
j_call: TRBJ2-1; v_call: TRBV27; d_call: TRBD1; clone_size: .; cdr3_aa: CASSPGQGRDEQFF; cdr3_nt: TGTGCCAGCAGCCCCGGACAGGGAAGGGATGAGCAGTTCTTC
j_call: TRBJ2-2; v_call: TRBV5-6; d_call: .; clone_size: .; cdr3_aa: CASSLGETMNTGELFF; cdr3_nt: TGTGCCAGCAGCCTGGGCGAGACCATGAACACCGGGGAGCTGTTTTTT
j_call: TRBJ2-3; v_call: TRBV11-2; d_call: TRBD2; clone_size: .; cdr3_aa: CASSSSSGTTPRDTQYF; cdr3_nt: TGTGCCAGCAGCTCCTCATCCGGGACTACCCCCCGGGATACGCAGTATTTT
j_call: TRBJ2-2; v_call: TRBV4-1; d_call: .; clone_size: .; cdr3_aa: CASSPRETGELFF; cdr3_nt: TGCGCCAGCAGCCCACGGGAGACCGGGGAGCTGTTTTTT
j_call: TRBJ1-2; v_call: TRBV19; d_call: .; clone_size: .; cdr3_aa: CASSLSGQSWRGYTF; cdr3_nt: TGTGCCAGTAGCCTCAGTGGACAGAGTTGGAGGGGCTACACCTTC
j_call: TRBJ2-7; v_call: TRBV19; d_call: TRBD2; clone_size: .; cdr3_aa: CASSILADSYEQYF; cdr3_nt: TGTGCCAGTAGTATACTAGCGGACTCCTACGAGCAGTACTTC
j_call: TRBJ1-2; v_call: TRBV9; d_call: TRBD1; clone_size: .; cdr3_aa: CASSESRTGGNGYTF; cdr3_nt: TGTGCCAGCAGCGAGTCGAGGACAGGGGGCAATGGCTACACCTTC
j_call: TRBJ2-7; v_call: TRBV28; d_call: .; clone_size: once; cdr3_aa: CASSLGAYYEQYF; cdr3_nt: TGTGCCAGCAGTTTAGGGGCTTACTACGAGCAGTACTTC
j_call: TRBJ1-5; v_call: TRBV19; d_call: .; clone_size: few; cdr3_aa: CASSSYFHQPQHF; cdr3_nt: TGTGCCAGTAGCAGTTACTTCCATCAGCCCCAGCATTTT
j_call: TRBJ2-7; v_call: TRBV9; d_call: .; clone_size: .; cdr3_aa: CASKEGADPNYEQYF; cdr3_nt: TGTGCCAGCAAGGAAGGGGCTGATCCGAACTACGAGCAGTACTTC
j_call: TRBJ2-7; v_call: TRBV7-9; d_call: .; clone_size: .; cdr3_aa: CASSGEGQRSYEQYF; cdr3_nt: TGTGCCAGCTCCGGGGAAGGACAGCGCTCCTACGAGCAGTACTTC
j_call: TRBJ2-1; v_call: TRBV7-7; d_call: TRBD2; clone_size: .; cdr3_aa: CASSLQAGGSGEQFF; cdr3_nt: TGTGCTAGCAGCTTACAAGCGGGAGGATCTGGTGAGCAGTTCTTC
j_call: TRBJ2-2; v_call: TRBV28; d_call: .; clone_size: .; cdr3_aa: CASSLAGNTGELFF; cdr3_nt: TGTGCCAGCAGTTTAGCAGGGAACACCGGGGAGCTGTTTTTT
j_call: TRBJ1-5; v_call: TRBV10-2; d_call: .; clone_size: .; cdr3_aa: CATGTENQPQHF; cdr3_nt: TGCGCCACCGGGACGGAGAATCAGCCCCAGCATTTT
j_call: TRBJ2-7; v_call: TRBV9; d_call: .; clone_size: .; cdr3_aa: CASSVDTSSYEQYF; cdr3_nt: TGTGCCAGCAGCGTAGATACGAGCTCCTACGAGCAGTACTTC
j_call: TRBJ1-2; v_call: TRBV27; d_call: .; clone_size: .; cdr3_aa: CASSLHRDYGYTF; cdr3_nt: TGTGCCAGCAGTTTACACCGGGACTATGGCTACACCTTC
j_call: TRBJ2-2; v_call: TRBV10-3; d_call: .; clone_size: .; cdr3_aa: CAISASTGPLNTGELFF; cdr3_nt: TGTGCCATCAGTGCCTCTACTGGACCGCTGAACACCGGGGAGCTGTTTTTT
j_call: TRBJ2-5; v_call: TRBV7-9; d_call: .; clone_size: .; cdr3_aa: CASSLAGVQETQYF; cdr3_nt: TGTGCCAGCAGCTTAGCGGGGGTGCAGGAGACCCAGTACTTC
j_call: TRBJ2-3; v_call: TRBV27; d_call: .; clone_size: .; cdr3_aa: CASSLSPVTDTQYF; cdr3_nt: TGTGCCAGCAGTTTATCGCCAGTCACAGATACGCAGTATTTT
j_call: TRBJ1-2; v_call: TRBV5-1; d_call: .; clone_size: .; cdr3_aa: CASSLAGPANYGYTF; cdr3_nt: TGCGCCAGCAGCTTGGCAGGGCCAGCTAACTATGGCTACACCTTC
j_call: TRBJ2-7; v_call: TRBV18; d_call: .; clone_size: few; cdr3_aa: CASSPRDGTYEQYF; cdr3_nt: TGTGCCAGCTCACCTAGGGACGGGACCTACGAGCAGTACTTC
j_call: TRBJ2-7; v_call: TRBV27; d_call: .; clone_size: .; cdr3_aa: CASSLSGDEQYF; cdr3_nt: TGTGCCAGCAGTTTATCGGGGGACGAGCAGTACTTC
j_call: TRBJ2-7; v_call: TRBV27; d_call: .; clone_size: .; cdr3_aa: CASSSRGPYEQYF; cdr3_nt: TGTGCCAGCAGTTCCAGGGGACCCTACGAGCAGTACTTC
j_call: TRBJ2-7; v_call: TRBV5-4; d_call: .; clone_size: .; cdr3_aa: CASSLLYQTPYEQYF; cdr3_nt: TGTGCCAGCAGCTTACTGTACCAGACACCCTACGAGCAGTACTTC
j_call: TRBJ2-7; v_call: TRBV29-1; d_call: .; clone_size: .; cdr3_aa: CSVWDYEQYF; cdr3_nt: TGCAGCGTTTGGGACTACGAGCAGTACTTC
j_call: TRBJ1-2; v_call: TRBV15; d_call: .; clone_size: few; cdr3_aa: CATSRDLGGGHGYTF; cdr3_nt: TGTGCCACCAGCAGAGATCTTGGGGGGGGCCATGGCTACACCTTC
j_call: TRBJ1-1; v_call: TRBV6-5; d_call: .; clone_size: .; cdr3_aa: CASSLDSHTEAFF; cdr3_nt: TGTGCCAGCAGCCTCGACAGCCACACTGAAGCTTTCTTT
j_call: TRBJ1-4; v_call: TRBV6-6; d_call: .; clone_size: .; cdr3_aa: CASSYFTGPTNEKLFF; cdr3_nt: TGTGCCAGCAGTTACTTCACAGGCCCAACTAATGAAAAACTGTTTTTT
j_call: TRBJ2-7; v_call: TRBV4-3; d_call: .; clone_size: .; cdr3_aa: CASSQDNRHHEQYF; cdr3_nt: TGCGCCAGCAGCCAAGATAACAGGCACCACGAGCAGTACTTC